The 21 T cell receptor beta chains below come from one sample, sequenced in a study of T cells in women clearing cervical HPV infection. Clones were read by immunoSEQ multiplex PCR, and TCRdb kept only the in-frame ones, dropping some. This table lists 20,000 to 30,000 clones. What was sequenced was blood buffy coat. These receptors all come from a woman aged 18 to 75 with a cervical HPV16 infection that either progressed to CIN3+ or cleared (not recorded which).

In the case of this clone: The read ends 3 residues shy of where the CDR3 ends; the end is completed using the germline J gene. The chain is built from TRBV20-1 and TRBJ2-1; the D gene is possibly TRBD2 (5 bases). The CDR3 has 16 residues. V lost 3 bases and J 2 bases, leaving 17 bases between the germline ends. Germline V gene data show CDR1 as DFQATT and CDR2 as SNEGSKA (reference sequence). The CDR3: CSASSPDSPAYNEQFF. Incomplete CDR3 DNA: TGCAGTGCTAGTAGTCCGGACTCACCCGCCTACAATGAG.

Concerning this clone: The read finishes 3 residues shy of the CDR3 end, and the germline J gene is used to complete it. The chain employs TRBV7-9 and TRBJ2-4; D is ambiguous. Germline V gene sequence: CDR1 SEHNR, CDR2 FQNEAQ (reference sequence). The CDR3 is made up of 13 amino acids. The CDR3 spells CASTPLSIYGQYF. The sequenced CDR3 bases are TGTGCCAGCACACCGTTGTCTATCTATGGT.

A note on this clone: The sequenced fragment ends 3 residues before the CDR3 boundary, so the rest is inferred from the germline J gene. The same CDR3 also results from other DNA sequences found in this sample. V and J are TRBV7-6 and TRBJ1-6, with D unresolved. The CDR3 consists of 17 residues. Germline-derived CDR1 and CDR2 are SGHVS and FNYEAQ. Trimming left V 2 bases short and J 10 bases short, with 21 bases between. CDR3 DNA, as far as it was read: TGTGCCAGCAGCTTATACCCCGGTTTACAGCTTAGGTCACCC. Translation: CASSLYPGLQLRSP. In full, the CDR3 is CASSLYPGLQLRSPLHF. The variable domain in full, completed from reference TRBV7-6 and TRBJ1-6, reads GAGVSQSPRYKVTKRGQDVALRCDPISGHVSLYWYRQALGQGPEFLTYFNYEAQQDKSGLPNDRFSAERPEGSISTLTIQRTEQRDSAMYRCASSLYPGLQLRSPLHFGNGTRLTVT.

Remarks on this clone: From the germline J gene comes the end of the CDR3, since the read stops 3 residues before it. The chain has TRBV7-6 and TRBJ1-1; 7 bases align to TRBD1. Trimming cost V 6 bases and J 2 bases; bases outside gene matches: 12. There are 16 residues in the CDR3. The germline gives CDR1 SGHVS, CDR2 FNYEAQ. This CDR3 reads CASSLQGTEGNTEAFF. The CDR3 bases that were read are TGTGCCAGCAGTTTACAGGGGACAGAGGGCAACACTGAA.

Concerning this clone: From the germline J gene comes the end of the CDR3, since the read stops 3 residues before it. The chain is built from TRBV7-9 and TRBJ2-2, with a weak D call TRBD1 (6 bases). Germline CDR1 is SEHNR and CDR2 is FQNEAQ (reference sequence). The CDR3 totals 15 residues. The DNA read from the CDR3 is TGTGCCAGCAGCTCTAATGACAGGAATAATTCACCG. Translating gives CASSSNDRNNSP. The full CDR3 is CASSSNDRNNSPLFF.

The CDR3 bases that were read are TGTGCCAGCAACGGGGGGGCGAACACCGGGGAG. It encodes CASNGGANTGE. The whole CDR3 sequence is CASNGGANTGELFF. The chain combines TRBV2 with TRBJ2-2; 8 bases agree with TRBD2. The read halts 3 residues ahead of the CDR3 end, with the missing end drawn from the germline J gene. The V and J ends lost 7 bases and 0 bases, in that order; junction bases with no gene match: 1. This CDR3 has 14 amino acids. Germline V CDR1 and CDR2: SNHLY, FYNNEI. The whole variable domain, remainder taken from reference TRBV2 and TRBJ2-2, is EPEVTQTPSHQVTQMGQEVILRCVPISNHLYFYWYRQILGQKVEFLVSFYNNEISEKSEIFDDQFSVERPDGSNFTLKIRSTKLEDSAMYFCASNGGANTGELFFGEGSRLTVL.

With respect to this clone: The read terminates 3 residues before the CDR3 end, so the remaining end is supplied by the germline J gene. V and J are TRBV6-2 or TRBV6-3 and TRBJ1-2; D is undetermined. The germline V gene has CDR1 MNHEY and CDR2 SVGEGT. The CDR3 is made up of 15 amino acids. The CDR3 sequence: CASSPLSGIQETYTF. The CDR3 DNA, read in part, is TGTGCCAGCAGTCCCCTTAGCGGGATCCAAGAGACC.

On this clone: The read halts 3 residues ahead of the CDR3 end, with the missing end drawn from the germline J gene. V is TRBV7-9 and J is TRBJ2-1, with 9 bases identical to TRBD1. V lost 4 bases, J lost 2 bases, and 3 bases stayed unmatched. The CDR3 length is 15 residues. The germline V gene encodes CDR1 SEHNR and CDR2 FQNEAQ (reference sequence). This CDR3 is CASSSGQGPYNEQFF. The covered CDR3 bases are TGTGCCAGCAGCTCGGGACAGGGACCCTACAATGAG.

With regard to this clone: The read comes to an end 3 residues before the CDR3 does, leaving the germline J gene to fill in the end. The chain has TRBV6-1 and TRBJ2-4; a possible D gene is TRBD1 (6 bases). The germline V gene encodes CDR1 MNHNS and CDR2 SASEGT. This CDR3 is built from 15 residues. The covered CDR3 bases are TGTGCCAGCAGTGTTTTACAGGGAAGTAACTATGGT. Its translation is CASSVLQGSNYG. The entire CDR3 sequence reads CASSVLQGSNYGQYF.

This clone is classed as medium-sized (0.01 to 0.1%) by frequency. Sequencing ends 3 residues short of the CDR3 end; the germline J gene provides the rest. V usage is TRBV28 and J usage is TRBJ2-5; 10 nucleotides agree with TRBD2. Trimming removed 5 bases from V and 5 bases from J; junction bases left unmatched: 11. The CDR3 contains 16 residues. Germline V gene sequence: CDR1 MDHEN, CDR2 SYDVKM. CDR3 DNA, as far as it was read: TGTGCCAGCAGTCCCGGACTAGCGGACAGCGGGGAGACC. Amino acids: CASSPGLADSGET. The full CDR3 protein reads CASSPGLADSGETQYF.

A remark on this clone: The junction shows a germline mismatch at one end, possibly a read error. The read ends 3 residues early relative to the CDR3; the germline J gene fills the gap. This chain joins TRBV7-9 and TRBJ2-4; tentative D call: TRBD2 (6 bases). CDR3 size: 14 residues. In germline, CDR1 is SEHNR, CDR2 FQNEAQ (reference sequence). The CDR3 bases that were read are TGTGCCAGCAGTTTAGGGACTGGGAACTATGGT. This gives the protein CASSLGTGNYG. The full CDR3 protein is CASSLGTGNYGQYF.

Comment on this clone: With the read ending 3 residues before the CDR3 end, the germline J gene is used to fill in that end. The chain carries TRBV20-1 and TRBJ2-7; no reliable D call. The ends were cut back, 0 bases at V and 3 bases at J, with 6 bases in the middle. Germline V CDR1 and CDR2: DFQATT, SNEGSKA (reference sequence). The CDR3 loop spans 12 amino acids. CDR3 DNA, as far as it was read: TGCAGTGCTAGAGAACTTGACTACGAG. Encoded protein: CSARELDYE. Given in full, the CDR3 is CSARELDYEQYF.

In regard to this clone: The read is 3 residues too short to cover the CDR3 end, so that end is filled in from the germline J gene. The gene calls are TRBV15 and TRBJ1-3; 10 nucleotides align to TRBD1. Germline CDR1 and CDR2: LNHNV and YYDKDF (reference sequence). This CDR3 contains 15 residues. The junction had 8 bases not matched to a gene; V was cut back by 6 bases and J by 6 bases. The CDR3 sequence: CATRRDRGQENTIYF. The sequenced CDR3 bases are TGTGCCACCAGGCGCGACAGGGGGCAAGAAAACACC.

With regard to this clone: The sequenced fragment ends 3 residues before the CDR3 boundary, so the rest is inferred from the germline J gene. The chain is built from TRBV28 and TRBJ2-7, with 7 bases matching TRBD2. After removal of 5 bases from V and 6 bases from J, the junction contained 10 bases not matched to a gene. This CDR3 region has 14 residues. In germline, CDR1 is MDHEN, CDR2 SYDVKM. The CDR3 here is CASSPPAGVFEQYF. Incomplete CDR3 DNA: TGTGCCAGCAGTCCCCCCGCGGGGGTCTTCGAG.

With respect to this clone: The DNA ends 3 residues before the CDR3 does, and the rest of the CDR3 is filled in from the germline J gene. The gene calls are TRBV9 and TRBJ2-5; D uncertain. This CDR3 is built from 14 residues. CDR1 is SGDLS and CDR2 is YYNGEE in the germline V gene. Trimming removed 0 bases at V and 1 base at J, with 7 bases between. CDR3 in amino acids: CASSVGRSQETQYF. The part of the CDR3 DNA that was read is TGTGCCAGCAGCGTAGGGCGGAGCCAAGAGACC.

Comments on this clone: The read halts 3 residues ahead of the CDR3 end, with the missing end drawn from the germline J gene. J is TRBJ1-2 and V is TRBV7-2; D not resolved. CDR1 and CDR2 from the germline V gene are SGHTA and FQGNSA. The CDR3 contains 12 residues. The CDR3 loop is CASSQAPHTYTF. Partial CDR3 DNA: TGTGCCAGCAGCCAGGCCCCACATACC. The entire variable domain, with the rest obtained from reference TRBV7-2 and TRBJ1-2, is as follows: GAGVSQSPSNKVTEKGKDVELRCDPISGHTALYWYRQSLGQGLEFLIYFQGNSAPDKSGLPSDRFSAERTGGSVSTLTIQRTQQEDSAVYLCASSQAPHTYTFGSGTRLTVV.

As for this clone: Coverage ceases 3 residues before the CDR3 finishes, and the germline J gene fills in the end. V gene TRBV18 combines with J gene TRBJ1-6; D not resolved. From germline, CDR1 is KGHSH and CDR2 LQKENI. The CDR3 is 15 amino acids. With 4 bases removed from V and 7 bases from J, the gap between germline ends came to 14 bases. CDR3 bases read: TGTGCCAGCTCACAATCTTTCCGGGGAAATTCACCC. Translated: CASSQSFRGNSP. The full CDR3 sequence reads CASSQSFRGNSPLHF.

Turning to this clone: The CDR3 end falls 3 residues outside the read, so it is completed with the germline J gene. V gene TRBV6-2 or TRBV6-3 combines with J gene TRBJ2-1; D remains unclear. This CDR3 comprises 11 residues. CDR1 is MNHEY, CDR2 SVGEGT, per germline. V was shortened by 6 bases and J by 5 bases, with 5 bases between the two germline ends. CDR3: CASSPDNEQFF. Incomplete CDR3 DNA: TGTGCCAGCAGCCCGGACAATGAG.

Note on this clone: The read terminates 3 residues before the CDR3 end, so the remaining end is supplied by the germline J gene. V and J are TRBV20-1 and TRBJ2-3; 12 bases are shared with TRBD2. This CDR3 contains 16 residues. Per germline, CDR1 DFQATT and CDR2 SNEGSKA (reference sequence). The CDR3 DNA, read in part, is TGCAGTGCTAGATGGGGGAGACTAGCGGGAGTAGAGACG. Protein product: CSARWGRLAGVET. The CDR3 as a whole reads CSARWGRLAGVETQYF.

On this clone: The CDR3 end lies 3 residues beyond the end of the read and is filled in from the germline J gene. The V gene is TRBV19, the J gene TRBJ2-3, with 9 bases fitting TRBD1. The V gene's germline CDR1 is LNHDA and CDR2 SQIVND (reference sequence). The CDR3 runs to 16 residues. With V trimmed by 6 bases and J by 4 bases, 11 bases remained unmatched. Partial CDR3 DNA: TGTGCCAGTAGAAAAACAGGGGGCGCAGGCCCAGATACG. Residues: CASRKTGGAGPDT. The full CDR3 sequence reads CASRKTGGAGPDTQYF.

Regarding this clone: Sequencing ends 3 residues short of the CDR3 end; the germline J gene provides the rest. V is TRBV20-1 and J is TRBJ1-6, with 8 bases fitting TRBD1. The trim removed 0 bases at V and 10 bases at J, leaving 8 bases unmatched. Germline CDR1 and CDR2: DFQATT and SNEGSKA (reference sequence). CDR3 length: 15 residues. CDR3 DNA, as far as it was read: TGCAGTGCTAGAGATGGGGCAGGGGGCAGGTCACCC. This gives the protein CSARDGAGGRSP. The whole CDR3 is CSARDGAGGRSPLHF.